This T cell receptor (beta chain) was identified during a study of T cell changes during pregnancy in multiple sclerosis. This clone was counted a single time. Sequencing used immunoSEQ multiplex PCR; TCRdb keeps in-frame clones, though not all of them. The table includes about 130,000 clones, about 95% detected once. The germline V and J ends were trimmed by 1 base and 0 bases, with 16 bases remaining between them. This CDR3 region has 18 residues. CDR1 SGHNT and CDR2 YENEEA come from the germline V gene. The chain links TRBV11-3 to TRBJ2-1; possible D gene TRBD2, 8 bases. The material sequenced was peripheral blood, taken after pregnancy. The TCR originated in a female donor with multiple sclerosis, enrolled in a pregnancy study. The CDR3 region is CASSLGTGGGLSYNEQFF. The CDR3 nucleotides read TGTGCCAGCAGCTTAGGTACGGGAGGGGGCCTCTCCTACAATGAGCAGTTCTTC.